Following are 9 T cell receptor beta chains from one sample sequenced in a study of cytomegalovirus exposure and HLA in healthy donors (dated by TCRdb to about 2017). Libraries came from the immunoSEQ multiplex PCR assay. For the multiplex PCR, a mixture combining 60 forward primers for TCR Vbeta segments and 13 reverse primers for TCR Jbeta segments was used. TCRdb took over this immuneACCESS table, retaining in-frame rearrangements with V and J assigned. Such tables are incomplete; in checked studies, under half of the missing clones stem from an unresolved V gene, and the remainder is unexplained. The sample profile shows around 94,000 clones; approximately 88% of them were found once. The ten largest clones add up to roughly 2.2% of the sample. The sample consisted of PBMCs. The receptors originated from a man aged 18 to 30 in good health and CMV-seronegative.

The chain employs TRBV10-3 and TRBJ1-1; D may be TRBD1 (5 bases). The CDR3 is 15 residues long. V lost 0 bases to trimming and J lost 8 bases, with 16 bases between them. Germline-derived CDR1 and CDR2 are ENHRY and SYGVKD. The CDR3 nucleotides read TGTGCCATCAGTGAGTCGGAGGGGCCCACCACGGAAGCTTTCTTT. Its protein is CAISESEGPTTEAFF.

This chain links TRBV21-1 with TRBJ1-6; the table calls TRBD1, which could not be checked here. TRBV21-1 is flagged as a pseudogene. CDR3 length: 16 residues. The CDR3 reads CASSNTGQGVDSPLHF. As DNA, the CDR3 is TGTGCCAGCAGCAACACGGGACAGGGGGTCGATTCACCCCTCCACTTT.

The chain joins TRBV7-2 to TRBJ1-1; TRBD1 is a possible D gene (5 bases). CDR1 SGHTA and CDR2 FQGNSA come from the germline V gene. This CDR3 has 15 residues. Between the trimmed V and J ends, which lost 5 bases and 0 bases, there was a span of 13 bases. CDR3 nucleotides: TGTGCCAGCAGCCCGCAGGGTACAATGAACACTGAAGCTTTCTTT. Protein: CASSPQGTMNTEAFF.

CDR3 sequence reads: CASSQPGQLREQFF. CDR3 sequence (DNA): TGTGCCAGCAGTCAACCGGGACAGCTTCGTGAGCAGTTCTTC. The chain couples TRBV27 to TRBJ2-1; 7 bases agree with TRBD1. Looked up from germline, CDR1 is MNHEY and CDR2 is SMNVEV (reference sequence). The CDR3 covers 14 residues. V trimming: 5 bases; J trimming: 9 bases; junction bases outside the gene matches: 10.

The chain links TRBV29-1 to TRBJ1-2; TRBD1 matches 7 bases. V lost 3 bases and J lost 1; bases outside the gene matches: 8. The CDR3 extends over 15 amino acids. In germline, CDR1 is SQVTM, CDR2 ANQGSEA. CDR3 sequence (DNA): TGCAGCGTTGAGGGACAGACTTTTAGTAACTATGGCTACACCTTC. It is translated as CSVEGQTFSNYGYTF.

The chain couples TRBV7-2 to TRBJ2-7; 11 bases match TRBD2. CDR1 is SGHTA, CDR2 FQGNSA, per germline. The ends lost 5 bases at V and 5 bases at J; junction bases unmatched: 5. CDR3 length: 14 amino acids. The CDR3, as DNA: TGTGCCAGCAGCATTAGCGGGAGGGCCCACGAGCAGTACTTC. Protein product: CASSISGRAHEQYF.

The V call is TRBV5-1, the J call TRBJ2-5, with D possibly matching TRBD1 (5 bases). CDR1 SGHRS and CDR2 YFSETQ come from the germline V gene. V lost 4 bases and J 2 bases, leaving 12 bases between the germline ends. The CDR3 covers 14 residues. CDR3 nucleotide sequence: TGCGCCAGCAGCCTCCGGACAAAACAAGAGACCCAGTACTTC. This encodes CASSLRTKQETQYF.

The rearrangement links TRBV9 to TRBJ2-3; no clear D. Trimming stripped 3 bases from V and 4 bases from J, with 12 bases between. The CDR3 contains 14 residues. Germline V gene lookup returns CDR1 SGDLS and CDR2 YYNGEE. The chain's CDR3 is CASSALPQADTQYF. As DNA, the CDR3 is TGTGCCAGCAGCGCGCTTCCTCAGGCAGATACGCAGTATTTT.

This clone was seen only once. The genes are TRBV29-1 and TRBJ2-1; D is possibly TRBD2 (6 bases). V lost 6 bases to trimming and J lost 5 bases, with 20 bases between them. In germline, CDR1 is SQVTM, CDR2 ANQGSEA. The CDR3 sequence is 15 residues long. The CDR3 reads CSVALEGFGNNEQFF. Written as DNA, the CDR3 is TGCAGCGTGGCCTTGGAGGGGTTTGGCAACAATGAGCAGTTCTTC.